This TCR beta chain was recorded in a study of blood T cells in healthy people across ages. Study-wide results and caveats: A roughly linear age-dependent decrease characterized TCR beta diversity per million T cells. Conclusively comparing naive with antigen-experienced cells was impossible with unsorted PBMCs.

At least 5.5 micrograms of total RNA were extracted per sample. To note about this clonotype: Its target is unknown.

Primers used in a second PCR of roughly 6 to 11 cycles were a sample-barcoded 5' primer and a J-beta primer mix. Paired-end reads containing CDR3 totaled no fewer than 2.5 million for each sample. Using its own MiXCR run on the 5' RACE reads, TCRdb lists one record per CDR3 protein. The sample records some 1.8 million distinct CDR3 sequences, about 39% being singletons. This clonotype originated in a human donor in good health. Sequenced material: blood.

The DNA of the CDR3 is TGTGCCAGCAGTTACTGGGACAGGGAAATTCAGCCCCAGCATTTT. This codes for CASSYWDREIQPQHF. J is TRBJ1-5 and V is TRBV6-2 or TRBV6-3; 9 nucleotides agree with TRBD1. Germline-derived CDR1 and CDR2 are MNHEY and SVGEGT. The V segment lost 1 base and the J segment 6 bases; nucleotides outside the gene matches: 4. CDR3 length: 15 residues.